The 9 T cell receptor beta chains below all came from one sample that was sequenced in a study of blood T cell repertoires in COVID-19. Using immunoSEQ multiplex PCR, the repertoire was profiled, and TCRdb retains in-frame clones only, with some absent. This sample has under 140,000 clones, with more than 70% found just once. Sequenced: peripheral blood. All receptors derive from a woman between 45 and 60 years old with acute or convalescent COVID-19.

The genes are TRBV7-9 and TRBJ1-2, with TRBD1 matching over 12 bases. Losses at the gene ends were 5 bases for V and 1 base for J; bases not matched to a gene: 8. This CDR3 comprises 17 residues. Germline CDR1 reads SEHNR; CDR2 reads FQNEAQ (reference sequence). CDR3 nucleotide sequence: TGTGCCAGCAGCCACGGGACAGGGGGCCCTATTAACTATGGCTACACCTTC. Protein product: CASSHGTGGPINYGYTF.

V usage is TRBV18 and J usage is TRBJ2-3; 10 nucleotides line up with TRBD1. Germline loops: CDR1 KGHSH, CDR2 LQKENI. This CDR3 has 16 residues. V gave up 4 bases and J gave up 1 base; unmatched junction bases: 5. The CDR3 is CASSLDGTGGTDTQYF. The CDR3 DNA sequence: TGTGCCAGCTCACTAGATGGGACAGGGGGCACAGATACGCAGTATTTT.

The chain links TRBV27 to TRBJ1-1; no firm D call. CDR1 is MNHEY and CDR2 is SMNVEV in the germline V gene (reference sequence). The V end lost 11 bases, the J end lost 3 bases, and 28 bases lay between the germline ends. The CDR3 consists of 17 residues. CDR3 loop: CARPTPPPAGRDTEAFF. The CDR3, as DNA: TGTGCCCGACCGACCCCCCCTCCAGCGGGTCGCGACACTGAAGCTTTCTTT.

This chain connects TRBV28 to TRBJ2-7; the D is unclear. This CDR3 spans 9 amino acids. The V gene's germline CDR1 is MDHEN and CDR2 SYDVKM. As DNA, the CDR3 is TGTGAAGCAGGTTACGAGCAGTACTTC. This gives the protein CEAGYEQYF.

The V gene is TRBV7-8, the J gene TRBJ1-3; D remains ambiguous. The CDR3 runs 14 residues. V was trimmed by 5 bases and J by 0 bases, leaving 8 bases between them. Germline assignment: CDR1 SGHVS and CDR2 FQNEAQ. The CDR3 nucleotides are TGTGCCAGCAGCCCGACAAACTCTGGAAACACCATATATTTT. Translation: CASSPTNSGNTIYF.

The V gene is TRBV19, the J gene TRBJ2-2; a weak D match, TRBD2 (5 bases). The CDR3 extends over 15 amino acids. Germline V lookup: CDR1 LNHDA, CDR2 SQIVND (reference sequence). The V gene lost 1 base and the J gene lost 5 bases, with 11 bases spanning the gap. CDR3 protein: CASSIGGSGTGELFF. In DNA, the CDR3 is TGTGCCAGTAGTATAGGAGGGAGTGGGACCGGGGAGCTGTTTTTT.

The J gene is TRBJ2-1, the V gene TRBV2, with 14 bases matching TRBD2. In germline, CDR1 is SNHLY, CDR2 FYNNEI. CDR3 length: 15 residues. With 6 bases clipped from V and 10 bases from J, the junction kept 8 bases outside the gene matches. The CDR3 protein is CASSITTSGRGEQFF. CDR3 bases: TGTGCCAGCAGCATTACGACTAGCGGGAGGGGGGAGCAGTTCTTC.

V usage is TRBV2 and J usage is TRBJ2-2, with a tentative D call TRBD1 (5 bases). CDR1 is SNHLY, CDR2 FYNNEI, per germline. The CDR3 has 16 amino acids. Deletions cut 7 bases from V and 2 bases from J, with 17 bases between. The CDR3 DNA is TGTGCCAGCACCAGGGCCCCCCGCGGAAACACCGGGGAGCTGTTTTTT. Translated: CASTRAPRGNTGELFF.

V usage is TRBV4-2 and J usage is TRBJ1-5, with D possibly being TRBD1 (6 bases). Germline V CDR1 and CDR2: LGHNA, YNFKEQ. V was shortened by 4 bases and J by 0 bases, with 10 bases between the two germline ends. CDR3 length: 15 amino acids. The CDR3 reads CASSRTRGSNQPQHF. CDR3 in DNA: TGTGCCAGCAGCCGGACCAGGGGTAGCAATCAGCCCCAGCATTTT.